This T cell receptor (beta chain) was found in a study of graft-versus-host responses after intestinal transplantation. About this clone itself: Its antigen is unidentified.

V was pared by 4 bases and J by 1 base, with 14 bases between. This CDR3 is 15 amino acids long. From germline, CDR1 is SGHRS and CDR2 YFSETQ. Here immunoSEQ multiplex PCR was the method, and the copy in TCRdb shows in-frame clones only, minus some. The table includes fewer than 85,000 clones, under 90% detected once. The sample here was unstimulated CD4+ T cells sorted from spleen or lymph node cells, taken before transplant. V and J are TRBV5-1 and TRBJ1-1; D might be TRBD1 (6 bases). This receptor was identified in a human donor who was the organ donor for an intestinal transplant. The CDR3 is CASSVTGTKNTEAFF. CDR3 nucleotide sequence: TGCGCCAGCAGCGTGACCGGGACAAAGAACACTGAAGCTTTCTTT.